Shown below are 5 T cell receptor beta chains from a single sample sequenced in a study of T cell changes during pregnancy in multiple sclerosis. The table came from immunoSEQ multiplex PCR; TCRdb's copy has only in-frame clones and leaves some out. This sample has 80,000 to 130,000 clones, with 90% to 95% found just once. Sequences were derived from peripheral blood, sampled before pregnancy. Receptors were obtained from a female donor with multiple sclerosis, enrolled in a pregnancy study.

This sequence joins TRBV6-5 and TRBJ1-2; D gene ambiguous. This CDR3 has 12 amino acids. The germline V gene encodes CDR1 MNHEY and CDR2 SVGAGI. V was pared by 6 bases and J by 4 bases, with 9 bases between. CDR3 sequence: CASSGPGYGYTF. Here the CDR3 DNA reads TGTGCCAGCAGCGGTCCAGGCTATGGCTACACCTTC.

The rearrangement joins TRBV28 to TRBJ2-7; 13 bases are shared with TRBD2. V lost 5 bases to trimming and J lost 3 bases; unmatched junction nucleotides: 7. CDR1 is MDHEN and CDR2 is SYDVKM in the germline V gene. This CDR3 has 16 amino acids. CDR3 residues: CASSPRGLAGFYEQYF. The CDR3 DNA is TGTGCCAGCAGTCCCCGGGGACTAGCGGGATTCTACGAGCAGTACTTC.

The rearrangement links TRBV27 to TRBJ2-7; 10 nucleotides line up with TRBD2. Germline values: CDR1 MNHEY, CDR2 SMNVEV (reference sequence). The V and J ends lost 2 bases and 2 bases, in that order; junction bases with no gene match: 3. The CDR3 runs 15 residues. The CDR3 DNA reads TGTGCCAGCAGTTTAACTAGCGGGACTGCCTACGAGCAGTACTTC. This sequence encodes CASSLTSGTAYEQYF.

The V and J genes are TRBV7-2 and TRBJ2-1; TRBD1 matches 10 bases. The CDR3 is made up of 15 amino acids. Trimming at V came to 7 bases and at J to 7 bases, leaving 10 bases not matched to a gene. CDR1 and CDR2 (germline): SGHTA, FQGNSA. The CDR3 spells CASTQTDRGVNEQFF. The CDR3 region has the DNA TGTGCCAGCACACAAACGGACAGGGGGGTAAATGAGCAGTTCTTC.

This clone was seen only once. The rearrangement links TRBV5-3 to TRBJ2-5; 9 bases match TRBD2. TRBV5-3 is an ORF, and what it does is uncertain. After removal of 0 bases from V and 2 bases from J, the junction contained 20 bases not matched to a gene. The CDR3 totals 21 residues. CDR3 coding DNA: TGTGCCAGAAGCTTGGAGGTGGGGCCCGCGGGAGGGCCGAGGGGGCAAGAGACCCAGTACTTC. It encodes CARSLEVGPAGGPRGQETQYF.